This TCR beta chain was identified in a study of Ad26.COV2.S vaccination and SARS-CoV-2 variants. Study details: Administration of Ad26.COV2.S was intramuscular, either once or twice 56 days apart.

CDR3 length: 16 amino acids. Germline CDR1 and CDR2: MNHNY and SVGAGI (reference sequence). Trimming took 2 bases from V and 6 from J, leaving 17 bases between them. Method: immunoSEQ multiplex PCR; TCRdb's copy keeps in-frame clones and lacks some. The sample has 350,000 to 500,000 clones, 89% seen once. Treatment: 15 to 20 received Ad26.COV2.S at low or high dose, single or two shots; roughly five received placebo; per-sample allocation not given. Samples were taken on day 63 after the first vaccine or placebo injection. The sequencing used peripheral blood, collected in a trial of Ad26.COV2.S vaccine versus placebo. V gene TRBV6-6 combines with J gene TRBJ1-5; D not resolved. This clonotype originated in a person between 18 and 65 years old who received the Ad26.COV2.S COVID-19 vaccine or a placebo. The CDR3 DNA follows: TGTGCCAGCAGTTACCCTGGAGCCTCCGTACGTCAGCCCCAGCATTTT. This gives the protein CASSYPGASVRQPQHF.